The source of this T cell receptor beta chain is a study of blood T cell repertoires in COVID-19. Here immunoSEQ multiplex PCR was the method, and the copy in TCRdb shows in-frame clones only, minus some. This table holds approximately 110,000 clones, around 84% found once. CDR3 length: 13 residues. Germline values: CDR1 SGHRS, CDR2 YFSETQ. V lost 4 bases to trimming and J lost 4 bases; unmatched junction nucleotides: 4. V is TRBV5-1 and J is TRBJ2-7; 8 nucleotides align to TRBD2. The sequence came from a woman in her thirties or forties with acute or convalescent COVID-19. The sample comprised peripheral blood. The CDR3 spells CASSPLAGYEQYF. The CDR3 region has the DNA TGCGCCAGCAGCCCCCTAGCGGGTTACGAGCAGTACTTC.